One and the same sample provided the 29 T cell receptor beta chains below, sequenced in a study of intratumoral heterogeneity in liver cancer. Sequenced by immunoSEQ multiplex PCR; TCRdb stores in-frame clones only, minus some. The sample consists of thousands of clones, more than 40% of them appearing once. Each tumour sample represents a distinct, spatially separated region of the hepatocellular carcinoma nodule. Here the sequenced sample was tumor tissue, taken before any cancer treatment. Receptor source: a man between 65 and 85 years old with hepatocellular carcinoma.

The CDR3 region is CASSQLVAGGQETQYF. In DNA form, the CDR3 reads TGTGCCAGCAGCCAATTAGTAGCGGGGGGGCAAGAGACCCAGTACTTC. V is TRBV3-1 (or the pseudogene TRBV3-2) and J is TRBJ2-5; TRBD2 matches at 11 bases. The germline CDR1 and CDR2 sequences are LGHDT and YNNKEL (reference sequence). J lost 2 bases, V lost 2 bases, and 4 bases had no gene match. The CDR3 is 16 residues long.

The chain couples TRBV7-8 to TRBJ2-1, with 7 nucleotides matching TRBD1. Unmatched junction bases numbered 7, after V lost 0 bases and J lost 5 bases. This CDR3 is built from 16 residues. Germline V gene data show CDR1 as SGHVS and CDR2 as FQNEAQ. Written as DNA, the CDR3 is TGTGCCAGCAGCTTAGCTCCGGGACAGCCCCACAATGAGCAGTTCTTC. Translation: CASSLAPGQPHNEQFF.

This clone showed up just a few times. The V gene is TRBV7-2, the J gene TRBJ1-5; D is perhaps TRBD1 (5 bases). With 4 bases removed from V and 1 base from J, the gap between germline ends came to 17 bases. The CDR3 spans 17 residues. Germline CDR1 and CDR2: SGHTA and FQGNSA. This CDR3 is CASSWGRGTSSNQPQHF. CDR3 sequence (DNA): TGTGCCAGCAGCTGGGGGAGAGGGACGTCGAGCAATCAGCCCCAGCATTTT.

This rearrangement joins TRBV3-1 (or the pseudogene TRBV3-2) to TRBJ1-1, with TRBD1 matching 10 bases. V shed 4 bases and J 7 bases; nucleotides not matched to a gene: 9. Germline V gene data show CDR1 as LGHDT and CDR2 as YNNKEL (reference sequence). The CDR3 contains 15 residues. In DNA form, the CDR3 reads TGTGCCAGCAGCCCAACTGGGACAGGGGTTTTTGAAGCTTTCTTT. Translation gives CASSPTGTGVFEAFF.

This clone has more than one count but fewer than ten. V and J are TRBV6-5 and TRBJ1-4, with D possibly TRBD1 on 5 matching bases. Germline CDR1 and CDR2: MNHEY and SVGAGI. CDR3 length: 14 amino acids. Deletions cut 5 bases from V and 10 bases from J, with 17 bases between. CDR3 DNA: TGTGCCAGCAGTCCCGGCCTGTTGGGGGGAAAACTGTTTTTT. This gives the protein CASSPGLLGGKLFF.

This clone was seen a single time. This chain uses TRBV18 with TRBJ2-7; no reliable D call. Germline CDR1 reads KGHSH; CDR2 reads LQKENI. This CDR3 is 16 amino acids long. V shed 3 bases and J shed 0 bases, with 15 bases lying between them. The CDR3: CASSPRVGVSSYEQYF. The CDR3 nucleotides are TGTGCCAGCTCACCTAGGGTAGGCGTTTCCTCCTACGAGCAGTACTTC.

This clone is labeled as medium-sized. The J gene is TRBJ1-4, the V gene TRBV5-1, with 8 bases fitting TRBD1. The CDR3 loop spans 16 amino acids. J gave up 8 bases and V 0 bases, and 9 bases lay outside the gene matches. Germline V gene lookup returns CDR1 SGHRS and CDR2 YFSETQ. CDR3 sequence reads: CASSLEGQVVGEKLFF. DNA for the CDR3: TGCGCCAGCAGCTTGGAGGGACAGGTCGTTGGGGAAAAACTGTTTTTT.

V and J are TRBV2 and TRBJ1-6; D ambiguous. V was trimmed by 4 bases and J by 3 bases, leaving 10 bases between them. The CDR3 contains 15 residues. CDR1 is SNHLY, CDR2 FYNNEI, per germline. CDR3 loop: CASSVRGNYNSPLHF. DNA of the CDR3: TGTGCCAGCAGTGTGCGGGGAAACTATAATTCACCCCTCCACTTT.

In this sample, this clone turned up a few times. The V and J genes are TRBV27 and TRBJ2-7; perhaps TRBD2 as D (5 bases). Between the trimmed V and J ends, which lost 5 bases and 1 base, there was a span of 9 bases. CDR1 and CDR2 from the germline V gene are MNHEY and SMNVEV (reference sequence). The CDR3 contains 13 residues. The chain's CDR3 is CASSRTGSYEQYF. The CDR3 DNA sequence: TGTGCCAGCAGTCGGACGGGGTCCTACGAGCAGTACTTC.

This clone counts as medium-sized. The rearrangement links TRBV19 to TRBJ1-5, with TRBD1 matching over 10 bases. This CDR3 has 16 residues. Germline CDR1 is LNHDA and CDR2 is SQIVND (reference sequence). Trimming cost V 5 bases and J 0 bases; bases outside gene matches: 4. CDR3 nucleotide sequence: TGTGCCAGTAGTGGGGACAGGGGTCTTAGCAATCAGCCCCAGCATTTT. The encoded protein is CASSGDRGLSNQPQHF. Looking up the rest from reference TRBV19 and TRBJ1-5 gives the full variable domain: DGGITQSPKYLFRKEGQNVTLSCEQNLNHDAMYWYRQDPGQGLRLIYYSQIVNDFQKGDIAEGYSVSREKKESFPLTVTSAQKNPTAFYLCASSGDRGLSNQPQHFGDGTRLSIL.

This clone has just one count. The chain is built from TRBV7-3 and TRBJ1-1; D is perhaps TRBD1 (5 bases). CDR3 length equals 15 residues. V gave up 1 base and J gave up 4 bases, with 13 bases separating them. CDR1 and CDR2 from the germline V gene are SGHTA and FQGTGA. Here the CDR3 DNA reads TGTGCCAGCAGCTTAATTAGGGCAGGGAGCACTGAAGCTTTCTTT. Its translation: CASSLIRAGSTEAFF.

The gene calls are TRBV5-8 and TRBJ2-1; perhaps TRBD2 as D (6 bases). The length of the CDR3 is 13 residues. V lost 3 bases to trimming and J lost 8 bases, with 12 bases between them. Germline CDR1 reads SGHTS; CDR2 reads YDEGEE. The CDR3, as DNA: TGTGCCAGCAGCTCCCTGGAGGGCGATGAGCAGTTCTTC. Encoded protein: CASSSLEGDEQFF.

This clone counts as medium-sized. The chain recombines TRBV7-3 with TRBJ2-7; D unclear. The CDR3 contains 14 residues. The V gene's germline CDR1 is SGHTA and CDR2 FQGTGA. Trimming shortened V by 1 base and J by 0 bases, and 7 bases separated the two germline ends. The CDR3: CASSLMAGSYEQYF. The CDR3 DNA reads TGTGCCAGCAGCTTAATGGCAGGCTCCTACGAGCAGTACTTC. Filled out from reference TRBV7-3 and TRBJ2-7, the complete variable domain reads GAGVSQTPSNKVTEKGKYVELRCDPISGHTALYWYRQSLGQGPEFLIYFQGTGAADDSGLPNDRFFAVRPEGSVSTLKIQRTERGDSAVYLCASSLMAGSYEQYFGPGTRLTVT.

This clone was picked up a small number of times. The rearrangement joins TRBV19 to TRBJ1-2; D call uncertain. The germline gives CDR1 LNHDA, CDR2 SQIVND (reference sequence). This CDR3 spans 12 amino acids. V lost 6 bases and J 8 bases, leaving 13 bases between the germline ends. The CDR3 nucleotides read TGTGCCAGTAGCCCCACCGGGAGAGGCTACACCTTC. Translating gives CASSPTGRGYTF. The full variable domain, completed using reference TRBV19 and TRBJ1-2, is DGGITQSPKYLFRKEGQNVTLSCEQNLNHDAMYWYRQDPGQGLRLIYYSQIVNDFQKGDIAEGYSVSREKKESFPLTVTSAQKNPTAFYLCASSPTGRGYTFGSGTRLTVV.

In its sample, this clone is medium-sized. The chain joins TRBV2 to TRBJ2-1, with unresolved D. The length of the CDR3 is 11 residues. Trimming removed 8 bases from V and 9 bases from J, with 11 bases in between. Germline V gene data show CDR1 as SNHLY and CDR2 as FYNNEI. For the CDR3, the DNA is TGTGCCAGCTTTAGCTTTCCTGAGCAGTTCTTC. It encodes CASFSFPEQFF.

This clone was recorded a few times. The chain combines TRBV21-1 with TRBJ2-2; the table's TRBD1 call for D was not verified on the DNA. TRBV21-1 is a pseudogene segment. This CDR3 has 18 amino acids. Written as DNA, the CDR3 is TGTGCCAGCAGCAAGTTAGGGCCCGACAGGGAACGCACCGGGGAGCTGTTTTTT. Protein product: CASSKLGPDRERTGELFF.

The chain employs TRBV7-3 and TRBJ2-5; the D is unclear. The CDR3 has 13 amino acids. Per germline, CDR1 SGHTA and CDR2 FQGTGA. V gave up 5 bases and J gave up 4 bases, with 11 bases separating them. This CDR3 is CASSIIPGETQYF. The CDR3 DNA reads TGTGCCAGCAGCATTATACCGGGAGAGACCCAGTACTTC.

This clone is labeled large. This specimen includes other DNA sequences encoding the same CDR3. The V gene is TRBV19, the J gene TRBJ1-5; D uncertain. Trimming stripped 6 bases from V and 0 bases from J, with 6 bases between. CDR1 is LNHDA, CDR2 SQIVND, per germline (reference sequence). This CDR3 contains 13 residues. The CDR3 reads CASRGLSNQPQHF. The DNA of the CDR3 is TGTGCCAGTAGAGGACTTAGCAATCAGCCCCAGCATTTT.

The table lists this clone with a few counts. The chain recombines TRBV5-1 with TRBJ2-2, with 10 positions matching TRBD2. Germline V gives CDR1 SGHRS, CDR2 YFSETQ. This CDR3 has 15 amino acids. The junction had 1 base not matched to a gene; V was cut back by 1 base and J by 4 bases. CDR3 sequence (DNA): TGCGCCAGCAGCTTGACTAGCGGGGTCACCGGGGAGCTGTTTTTT. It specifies CASSLTSGVTGELFF. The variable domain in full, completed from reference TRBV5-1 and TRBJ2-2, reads KAGVTQTPRYLIKTRGQQVTLSCSPISGHRSVSWYQQTPGQGLQFLFEYFSETQRNKGNFPGRFSGRQFSNSRSEMNVSTLELGDSALYLCASSLTSGVTGELFFGEGSRLTVL.

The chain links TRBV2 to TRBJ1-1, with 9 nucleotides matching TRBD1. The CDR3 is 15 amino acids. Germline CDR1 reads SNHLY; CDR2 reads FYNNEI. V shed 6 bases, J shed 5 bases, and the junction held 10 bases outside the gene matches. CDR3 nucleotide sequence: TGTGCCAGCAGCCGGCGGATCGGACAGGGGACTGAAGCTTTCTTT. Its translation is CASSRRIGQGTEAFF.

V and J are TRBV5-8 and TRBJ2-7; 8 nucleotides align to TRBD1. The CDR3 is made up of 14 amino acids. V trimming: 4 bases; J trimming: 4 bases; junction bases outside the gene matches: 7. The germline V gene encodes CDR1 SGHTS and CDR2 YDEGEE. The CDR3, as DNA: TGTGCCAGCAGCCCACGGACAGGGATTTACGAGCAGTACTTC. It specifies CASSPRTGIYEQYF.

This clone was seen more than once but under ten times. The CDR3 protein is CASSVAPTRQETQYF. In DNA, the CDR3 is TGTGCCAGCAGCGTAGCCCCGACTCGACAAGAGACCCAGTACTTC. The chain has TRBV9 and TRBJ2-5; D is uncertain. This CDR3 spans 15 amino acids. Deletions cut 0 bases from V and 2 bases from J, with 11 bases between. Germline CDR1 is SGDLS and CDR2 is YYNGEE.

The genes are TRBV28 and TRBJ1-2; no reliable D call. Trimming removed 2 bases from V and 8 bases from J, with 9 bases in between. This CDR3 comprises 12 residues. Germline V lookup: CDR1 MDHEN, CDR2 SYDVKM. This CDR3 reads CASSLGLGGYTF. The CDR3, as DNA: TGTGCCAGCAGTTTAGGGCTTGGGGGCTACACCTTC.

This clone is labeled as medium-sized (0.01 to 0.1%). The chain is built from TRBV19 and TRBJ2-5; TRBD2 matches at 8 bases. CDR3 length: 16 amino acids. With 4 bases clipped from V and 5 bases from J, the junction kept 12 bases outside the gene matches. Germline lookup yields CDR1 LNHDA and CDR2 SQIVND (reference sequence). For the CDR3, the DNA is TGTGCCAGTAGTACGCGGGGGGAACCACGGTGGGAGACCCAGTACTTC. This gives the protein CASSTRGEPRWETQYF. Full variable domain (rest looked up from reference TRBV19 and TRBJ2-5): DGGITQSPKYLFRKEGQNVTLSCEQNLNHDAMYWYRQDPGQGLRLIYYSQIVNDFQKGDIAEGYSVSREKKESFPLTVTSAQKNPTAFYLCASSTRGEPRWETQYFGPGTRLLVL.

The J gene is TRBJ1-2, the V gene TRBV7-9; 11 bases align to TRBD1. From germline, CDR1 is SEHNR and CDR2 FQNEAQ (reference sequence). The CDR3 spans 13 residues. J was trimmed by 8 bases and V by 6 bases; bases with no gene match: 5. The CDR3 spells CASREGQGDGYTF. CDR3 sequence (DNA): TGTGCCAGCAGGGAGGGACAGGGGGACGGCTACACCTTC.

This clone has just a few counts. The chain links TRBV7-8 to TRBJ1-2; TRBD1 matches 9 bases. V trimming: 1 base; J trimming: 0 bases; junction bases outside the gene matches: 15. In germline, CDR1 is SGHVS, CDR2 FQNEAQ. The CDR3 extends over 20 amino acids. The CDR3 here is CASSLGVPAAGQGANYGYTF. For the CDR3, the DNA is TGTGCCAGCAGCTTAGGGGTCCCGGCGGCGGGACAGGGAGCTAACTATGGCTACACCTTC.

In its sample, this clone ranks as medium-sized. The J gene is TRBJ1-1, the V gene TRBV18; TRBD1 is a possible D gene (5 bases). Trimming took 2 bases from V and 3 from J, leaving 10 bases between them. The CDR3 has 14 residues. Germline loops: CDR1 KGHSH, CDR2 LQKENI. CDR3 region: CASSPYQGYTEAFF. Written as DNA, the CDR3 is TGTGCCAGCTCACCATACCAGGGATACACTGAAGCTTTCTTT.

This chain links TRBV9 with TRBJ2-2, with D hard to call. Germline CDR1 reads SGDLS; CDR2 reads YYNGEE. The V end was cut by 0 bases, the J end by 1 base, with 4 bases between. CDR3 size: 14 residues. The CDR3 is CASSVGGNTGELFF. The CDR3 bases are TGTGCCAGCAGCGTAGGAGGGAACACCGGGGAGCTGTTTTTT.

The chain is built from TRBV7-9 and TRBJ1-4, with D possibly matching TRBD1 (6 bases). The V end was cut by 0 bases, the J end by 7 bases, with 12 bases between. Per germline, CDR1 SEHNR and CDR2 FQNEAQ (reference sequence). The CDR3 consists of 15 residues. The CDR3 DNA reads TGTGCCAGCAGCTTAGCAGAGGGGGAGGGTGAAAAACTGTTTTTT. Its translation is CASSLAEGEGEKLFF. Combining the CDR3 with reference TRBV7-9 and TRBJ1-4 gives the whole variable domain DTGVSQNPRHKITKRGQNVTFRCDPISEHNRLYWYRQTLGQGPEFLTYFQNEAQLEKSRLLSDRFSAERPKGSFSTLEIQRTEQGDSAMYLCASSLAEGEGEKLFFGSGTQLSVL.